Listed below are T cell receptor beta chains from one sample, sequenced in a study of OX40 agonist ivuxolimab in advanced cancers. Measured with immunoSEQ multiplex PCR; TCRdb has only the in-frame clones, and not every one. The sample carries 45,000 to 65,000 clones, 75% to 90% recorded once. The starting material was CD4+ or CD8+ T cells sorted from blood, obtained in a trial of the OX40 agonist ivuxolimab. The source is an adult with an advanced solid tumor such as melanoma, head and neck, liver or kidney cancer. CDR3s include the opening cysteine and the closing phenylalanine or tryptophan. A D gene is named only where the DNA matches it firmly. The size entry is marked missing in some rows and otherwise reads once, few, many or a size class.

cdr3_aa: CASSEGVSTYEQYF
cdr3_nt: TGTGCCAGCAGCGAGGGAGTATCTACCTACGAGCAGTACTTC
v_call: TRBV5-5
j_call: TRBJ2-7
d_call: .
clone_size: .

cdr3_aa: CASSQDGTSGGAGYNEQFF
cdr3_nt: TGCGCCAGCAGCCAAGATGGGACTAGCGGGGGGGCCGGCTACAATGAGCAGTTCTTC
v_call: TRBV4-1
j_call: TRBJ2-1
d_call: TRBD2
clone_size: .

cdr3_aa: CASSPLPGRDRDEQFF
cdr3_nt: TGTGCCAGCAGCCCCCTACCCGGCAGGGATAGGGATGAGCAGTTCTTC
v_call: TRBV14
j_call: TRBJ2-1
d_call: .
clone_size: .

cdr3_aa: CASSPHMGGGRNTEAFF
cdr3_nt: TGTGCCAGCAGCCCCCACATGGGGGGGGGTCGGAACACTGAAGCTTTCTTT
v_call: TRBV9
j_call: TRBJ1-1
d_call: .
clone_size: .

cdr3_aa: CANSLIGKTYEQYF
cdr3_nt: TGTGCCAACAGCTTAATAGGGAAAACCTACGAGCAGTACTTC
v_call: TRBV7-8
j_call: TRBJ2-7
d_call: .
clone_size: .

cdr3_aa: CASMGQGANYGYTF
cdr3_nt: TGTGCCAGTATGGGACAGGGGGCTAACTATGGCTACACCTTC
v_call: TRBV19
j_call: TRBJ1-2
d_call: TRBD1
clone_size: .

cdr3_aa: CASSYWGIGETQYF
cdr3_nt: TGTGCCAGCAGTTACTGGGGGATTGGAGAGACCCAGTACTTC
v_call: TRBV6-6
j_call: TRBJ2-5
d_call: .
clone_size: few

cdr3_aa: CASSLEVQAGESTDTQYF
cdr3_nt: TGTGCCAGCAGCTTAGAGGTCCAGGCGGGGGAAAGCACAGATACGCAGTATTTT
v_call: TRBV11-1
j_call: TRBJ2-3
d_call: TRBD2
clone_size: .

cdr3_aa: CASSDYRGRYGYTF
cdr3_nt: TGTGCCAGCAGTGACTACAGGGGCAGATATGGCTACACCTTC
v_call: TRBV2
j_call: TRBJ1-2
d_call: TRBD1
clone_size: .

cdr3_aa: CASSYSGSGGSYEQYF
cdr3_nt: TGTGCCAGCAGTTACTCGGGGAGCGGGGGGTCCTACGAGCAGTACTTC
v_call: TRBV6-5
j_call: TRBJ2-7
d_call: TRBD2
clone_size: .

cdr3_aa: CASSRTGPTEAFF
cdr3_nt: TGCGCCAGCAGCAGGACAGGGCCCACTGAAGCTTTCTTT
v_call: TRBV4-1
j_call: TRBJ1-1
d_call: TRBD1
clone_size: .

cdr3_aa: CASSLVGGYNEQFF
cdr3_nt: TGTGCCAGCAGCTTGGTGGGCGGTTACAATGAGCAGTTCTTC
v_call: TRBV5-6
j_call: TRBJ2-1
d_call: .
clone_size: .

cdr3_aa: CSVVGGLRAFF
cdr3_nt: TGCAGCGTTGTGGGGGGGCTGAGAGCTTTCTTT
v_call: TRBV29-1
j_call: TRBJ1-1
d_call: .
clone_size: .

cdr3_aa: CASSQDLSPGLNQPQHF
cdr3_nt: TGCGCCAGCAGCCAAGATCTTTCGCCCGGGCTCAATCAGCCCCAGCATTTT
v_call: TRBV4-1
j_call: TRBJ1-5
d_call: .
clone_size: .

cdr3_aa: CASSPGQGFSYNEQFF
cdr3_nt: TGTGCCAGCAGCCCGGGTCAGGGGTTCTCCTACAATGAGCAGTTCTTC
v_call: TRBV11-2
j_call: TRBJ2-1
d_call: .
clone_size: .

cdr3_aa: CAWFPAGGYEQYF
cdr3_nt: TGTGCCTGGTTCCCGGCAGGGGGATACGAGCAGTACTTC
v_call: TRBV30
j_call: TRBJ2-7
d_call: TRBD1
clone_size: once

cdr3_aa: CASSQDWGEINEKLFF
cdr3_nt: TGTGCCAGCAGCCAAGATTGGGGGGAGATTAATGAAAAACTGTTTTTT
v_call: TRBV4-2
j_call: TRBJ1-4
d_call: .
clone_size: .

cdr3_aa: CAWAYPSWDRQGYTF
cdr3_nt: TGTGCCTGGGCCTACCCCTCCTGGGACCGCCAGGGCTACACCTTC
v_call: TRBV30
j_call: TRBJ1-2
d_call: .
clone_size: once

cdr3_aa: CASSYSGANNEQFF
cdr3_nt: TGTGCCAGCAGTTACTCGGGGGCGAACAATGAGCAGTTCTTC
v_call: TRBV6-5
j_call: TRBJ2-1
d_call: .
clone_size: .

cdr3_aa: CASSIRDSNQPQHF
cdr3_nt: TGTGCCAGTAGTATAAGGGATAGCAATCAGCCCCAGCATTTT
v_call: TRBV19
j_call: TRBJ1-5
d_call: .
clone_size: once

cdr3_aa: CASTLGHGYTF
cdr3_nt: TGTGCCAGCACTCTGGGCCATGGCTACACCTTC
v_call: TRBV7-9
j_call: TRBJ1-2
d_call: .
clone_size: .

cdr3_aa: CASSVASGGQASSYNEQFF
cdr3_nt: TGTGCCAGCAGCGTAGCTAGCGGGGGGCAGGCGAGCTCCTACAATGAGCAGTTCTTC
v_call: TRBV9
j_call: TRBJ2-1
d_call: TRBD2
clone_size: .

cdr3_aa: CASRGGQGSQYF
cdr3_nt: TGTGCCAGCAGGGGGGGACAGGGATCCCAGTATTTT
v_call: TRBV2
j_call: TRBJ2-3
d_call: TRBD1
clone_size: .

cdr3_aa: CASSVLETQYF
cdr3_nt: TGTGCCAGCAGTGTACTGGAGACCCAGTACTTC
v_call: TRBV25-1
j_call: TRBJ2-5
d_call: .
clone_size: .

cdr3_aa: CASSGRGGDGGGNEKLFF
cdr3_nt: TGTGCCAGCAGTGGGCGAGGGGGCGATGGGGGAGGTAATGAAAAACTGTTTTTT
v_call: TRBV6-4
j_call: TRBJ1-4
d_call: TRBD1
clone_size: .

cdr3_aa: CASSLNPENTEAFF
cdr3_nt: TGTGCCAGCAGTCTAAATCCAGAGAACACTGAAGCTTTCTTT
v_call: TRBV6-5
j_call: TRBJ1-1
d_call: .
clone_size: .

cdr3_aa: CASSRPGDGTDTQYF
cdr3_nt: TGTGCCAGCAGTCGGCCGGGGGATGGTACAGATACGCAGTATTTT
v_call: TRBV6-5
j_call: TRBJ2-3
d_call: .
clone_size: .

cdr3_aa: CASSDPDRVEPDTQYF
cdr3_nt: TGTGCCAGCAGCGATCCCGACAGGGTCGAACCAGATACGCAGTATTTT
v_call: TRBV2
j_call: TRBJ2-3
d_call: TRBD1
clone_size: .

cdr3_aa: CSAGYEQYF
cdr3_nt: TGCAGTGCCGGCTACGAGCAGTACTTC
v_call: TRBV20-1
j_call: TRBJ2-7
d_call: .
clone_size: .

cdr3_aa: CASSQGAPGTGELFF
cdr3_nt: TGTGCTAGCAGCCAGGGGGCGCCGGGGACCGGGGAGCTGTTTTTT
v_call: TRBV7-7
j_call: TRBJ2-2
d_call: TRBD1
clone_size: .

cdr3_aa: CASSPMGQGAYEQYF
cdr3_nt: TGCGCCAGCAGCCCAATGGGACAGGGGGCCTACGAGCAGTACTTC
v_call: TRBV4-3
j_call: TRBJ2-7
d_call: TRBD1
clone_size: few

cdr3_aa: CASSSVGSYNSGANVLTF
cdr3_nt: TGCGCCAGCAGCTCCGTAGGCAGCTACAACTCTGGGGCCAACGTCCTGACTTTC
v_call: TRBV5-1
j_call: TRBJ2-6
d_call: .
clone_size: .

cdr3_aa: CASSLAGTGGPDTQYF
cdr3_nt: TGTGCCAGCAGCTTAGCCGGGACAGGGGGCCCAGATACGCAGTATTTT
v_call: TRBV7-9
j_call: TRBJ2-3
d_call: TRBD1
clone_size: .

cdr3_aa: CASSGTGPYNEQFF
cdr3_nt: TGTGCCAGCAGCGGAACGGGACCCTACAATGAGCAGTTCTTC
v_call: TRBV9
j_call: TRBJ2-1
d_call: .
clone_size: .

cdr3_aa: CASSLLGSSKQYF
cdr3_nt: TGTGCCAGCAGTTTATTGGGGTCCTCCAAGCAGTACTTC
v_call: TRBV27
j_call: TRBJ2-7
d_call: .
clone_size: .

cdr3_aa: CASSPLEGAPSTDTQYF
cdr3_nt: TGTGCCAGCTCACCACTAGAGGGAGCCCCTAGCACAGATACGCAGTATTTT
v_call: TRBV18
j_call: TRBJ2-3
d_call: .
clone_size: .

cdr3_aa: CASSHDRVEAFF
cdr3_nt: TGCGCCAGCAGCCACGACAGGGTTGAAGCTTTCTTT
v_call: TRBV4-1
j_call: TRBJ1-1
d_call: TRBD1
clone_size: once

cdr3_aa: CASSQDPFVTNTEAFF
cdr3_nt: TGCGCCAGCAGCCAAGATCCTTTCGTTACAAACACTGAAGCTTTCTTT
v_call: TRBV4-1
j_call: TRBJ1-1
d_call: .
clone_size: .

cdr3_aa: CASSEVLPGQGAEYNEQFF
cdr3_nt: TGTGCCAGCAGTGAAGTACTACCGGGACAGGGGGCGGAGTACAATGAGCAGTTCTTC
v_call: TRBV2
j_call: TRBJ2-1
d_call: TRBD1
clone_size: .

cdr3_aa: CASSPGIASYNEQFF
cdr3_nt: TGTGCCAGCAGTCCAGGAATAGCCTCCTACAATGAGCAGTTCTTC
v_call: TRBV27
j_call: TRBJ2-1
d_call: .
clone_size: .

cdr3_aa: CASSEAPGDGGETQYF
cdr3_nt: TGTGCCAGCAGTGAAGCTCCGGGGGACGGTGGAGAGACCCAGTACTTC
v_call: TRBV6-1
j_call: TRBJ2-5
d_call: .
clone_size: .

cdr3_aa: CASSIDRGRETQYF
cdr3_nt: TGTGCCAGCAGCATCGACAGGGGGCGTGAGACCCAGTACTTC
v_call: TRBV6-6
j_call: TRBJ2-5
d_call: TRBD1
clone_size: .

cdr3_aa: CASSFLGRAYEQYF
cdr3_nt: TGTGCCAGCAGCTTTTTGGGCAGGGCCTACGAGCAGTACTTC
v_call: TRBV5-4
j_call: TRBJ2-7
d_call: .
clone_size: .

cdr3_aa: CASSPQGSTDTQYF
cdr3_nt: TGTGCCAGCAGCCCCCAGGGTAGTACAGATACGCAGTATTTT
v_call: TRBV7-2
j_call: TRBJ2-3
d_call: .
clone_size: once

cdr3_aa: CATSRDLMPGVYGYTF
cdr3_nt: TGTGCCACCAGCAGAGATTTAATGCCCGGCGTCTATGGCTACACCTTC
v_call: TRBV15
j_call: TRBJ1-2
d_call: .
clone_size: once

cdr3_aa: CASSFLLEGTEAFF
cdr3_nt: TGTGCCAGCAGCTTTTTATTAGAGGGCACTGAAGCTTTCTTT
v_call: TRBV11-2
j_call: TRBJ1-1
d_call: .
clone_size: .

cdr3_aa: CASSLEGDYNEQFF
cdr3_nt: TGTGCCAGCAGCTTAGAGGGGGACTACAATGAGCAGTTCTTC
v_call: TRBV7-9
j_call: TRBJ2-1
d_call: .
clone_size: .

cdr3_aa: CASSYSIDGYEQYF
cdr3_nt: TGTGCCAGCAGTTACTCGATTGACGGGTACGAGCAGTACTTC
v_call: TRBV6-6
j_call: TRBJ2-7
d_call: .
clone_size: .

cdr3_aa: CASSHRRQGNQPQHF
cdr3_nt: TGTGCCAGCAGCCATCGAAGGCAGGGCAATCAGCCCCAGCATTTT
v_call: TRBV6-5
j_call: TRBJ1-5
d_call: .
clone_size: .

cdr3_aa: CASSPPPASYGYTF
cdr3_nt: TGTGCCAGCAGCCCCCCACCGGCTAGCTATGGCTACACCTTC
v_call: TRBV7-6
j_call: TRBJ1-2
d_call: .
clone_size: .

cdr3_aa: CASSWDGYEQYF
cdr3_nt: TGCGCCAGCAGTTGGGACGGTTACGAGCAGTACTTC
v_call: TRBV5-1
j_call: TRBJ2-7
d_call: .
clone_size: .

cdr3_aa: CASSLGERGGHQSNTEAFF
cdr3_nt: TGTGCCAGCAGCTTGGGGGAACGTGGGGGCCACCAATCGAACACTGAAGCTTTCTTT
v_call: TRBV5-4
j_call: TRBJ1-1
d_call: .
clone_size: .

cdr3_aa: CASSLVGGETGYNSPLHF
cdr3_nt: TGTGCCAGCAGCTTAGTTGGGGGTGAGACAGGGTATAATTCGCCCCTCCACTTT
v_call: TRBV7-2
j_call: TRBJ1-6
d_call: TRBD1
clone_size: .

cdr3_aa: CAWSLSVGGYTF
cdr3_nt: TGTGCCTGGAGTCTGAGTGTCGGCGGCTACACCTTC
v_call: TRBV30
j_call: TRBJ1-2
d_call: .
clone_size: .

cdr3_aa: CASSLVLNRFFYGYTF
cdr3_nt: TGTGCCAGCAGCTTAGTCCTTAACCGTTTCTTCTATGGCTACACCTTC
v_call: TRBV11-3
j_call: TRBJ1-2
d_call: .
clone_size: .

cdr3_aa: CASSYSTGDTQYF
cdr3_nt: TGCGCCAGCAGCTATTCGACAGGGGATACGCAGTATTTT
v_call: TRBV5-1
j_call: TRBJ2-3
d_call: TRBD1
clone_size: .

cdr3_aa: CASSGSDSLSYEQYF
cdr3_nt: TGTGCCAGCTCCGGTTCGGACAGTCTCTCCTACGAGCAGTACTTC
v_call: TRBV6-6
j_call: TRBJ2-7
d_call: .
clone_size: .

cdr3_aa: CASSTGPAYEQYF
cdr3_nt: TGTGCCAGCAGTACGGGACCCGCCTACGAGCAGTACTTC
v_call: TRBV6-5
j_call: TRBJ2-7
d_call: .
clone_size: .

cdr3_aa: CASSQDPTSGGEETQYF
cdr3_nt: TGCGCCAGCAGCCAAGACCCAACTAGCGGGGGGGAAGAGACCCAGTACTTC
v_call: TRBV4-1
j_call: TRBJ2-5
d_call: TRBD2
clone_size: .

cdr3_aa: CASTTTTGGVHTDTQYF
cdr3_nt: TGCGCCAGCACCACTACGACAGGTGGGGTACACACAGATACGCAGTATTTT
v_call: TRBV4-1
j_call: TRBJ2-3
d_call: .
clone_size: .